This paragraph reports one T cell receptor beta chain. Its specificity is unknown. These data belong to a study of CD8+CD57+ T cells in acquired aplastic anemia. The overall study: Roughly 3.2 ug was the average amount of DNA from sorted CD4+ and CD8+ cells. The study, taken as a whole, reports: There were 25 to 30 CD8+ CDR3 sequences that occurred in both patients and controls.

Genomic DNA provided the template from which TCR beta VDJ and CDR3 profiles were obtained. Each CDR3 protein is one row after TCRdb ran MiXCR on the reads. The sample holds 80,000 to 100,000 distinct CDR3 sequences, 55% to 70% seen once. Patients included in sequencing had previously demonstrated CD8+CD57+ cell expansion by flow cytometry. Every patient presented with severe acquired aplastic anemia. The sequenced sample consisted of sorted CD4+, CD8+, or CD8+CD57+ T cells (not recorded which) from PBMCs. This TCR was recovered from a human donor with aplastic anemia.

The CDR3 sequence is CATNDGNYEQYF. CDR3 in DNA: TGTGCCACCAATGACGGTAACTACGAGCAGTACTTC. V gene TRBV25-1 combines with J gene TRBJ2-7; no clear D gene. Trimming took off 10 bases at V and 3 bases at J, with 13 bases between the two ends. Germline assignment: CDR1 MGHDK and CDR2 SYGVNS. The CDR3 covers 12 residues.